The 8 T cell receptor beta chains presented below share a single source sample, sequenced in a study of blood T cell repertoires in COVID-19. Libraries were prepared by immunoSEQ multiplex PCR; TCRdb keeps only in-frame clonotypes and omits some of them. Altogether some 130,000 clones are present, around 88% being singletons, with the ten largest covering under 13%. Sequences were obtained from peripheral blood. Receptor source: a man aged 45 to 65 with acute or convalescent COVID-19.

V is TRBV6-1 and J is TRBJ2-6; D not certain. V shed 3 bases and J shed 2 bases, with 8 bases lying between them. CDR1 is MNHNS, CDR2 SASEGT, per germline. The CDR3 covers 15 residues. This CDR3 is CASSDSIAGANVLTF. DNA for the CDR3: TGTGCCAGCAGTGATAGTATTGCTGGGGCCAACGTCCTGACTTTC.

The gene calls are TRBV3-1 (or the pseudogene TRBV3-2) and TRBJ1-2; D is unclear. This CDR3 comprises 13 residues. Looked up from germline, CDR1 is LGHDT and CDR2 is YNNKEL (reference sequence). The V and J ends lost 1 base and 7 bases respectively, with 10 bases between them. CDR3 DNA sequence: TGTGCCAGCAGCCAAGGAGGAGGGAGTGGCTACACCTTC. Translation gives CASSQGGGSGYTF.

This clone was recorded once. V is TRBV7-2 and J is TRBJ1-4, with TRBD1 matching 8 bases. Germline CDR1 reads SGHTA; CDR2 reads FQGNSA. The junction had 3 bases not matched to a gene; V was cut back by 2 bases and J by 7 bases. This CDR3 comprises 14 residues. The CDR3 spells CASSLSGGVEKLFF. In DNA, the CDR3 is TGTGCCAGCAGCTTATCAGGGGGCGTTGAAAAACTGTTTTTT.

The chain links TRBV7-3 to TRBJ1-1, with 7 bases fitting TRBD1. CDR1 SGHTA and CDR2 FQGTGA come from the germline V gene. V lost 5 bases and J lost 8; bases outside the gene matches: 11. This CDR3 has 14 residues. This chain's CDR3 is CASSPGQSSGEAFF. Here the CDR3 DNA reads TGTGCCAGCAGCCCGGGACAGTCGTCGGGGGAAGCTTTCTTT. Looking up the rest from reference TRBV7-3 and TRBJ1-1 gives the full variable domain: GAGVSQTPSNKVTEKGKYVELRCDPISGHTALYWYRQSLGQGPEFLIYFQGTGAADDSGLPNDRFFAVRPEGSVSTLKIQRTERGDSAVYLCASSPGQSSGEAFFGQGTRLTVV.

This clone occurred a few times. This chain uses TRBV5-4 with TRBJ2-1, with 13 bases lining up with TRBD2. The junction had 5 bases not matched to a gene; V was cut back by 3 bases and J by 5 bases. The germline V gene has CDR1 SGHNT and CDR2 YYREEE (reference sequence). The CDR3 length is 16 residues. The CDR3 nucleotides are TGTGCCAGCAGCTCGACTAGCGGGAGGACCCACAATGAGCAGTTCTTC. This encodes CASSSTSGRTHNEQFF.

The gene calls are TRBV19 and TRBJ1-2; D perhaps matches TRBD1 (5 bases). V gave up 4 bases and J gave up 3 bases, with 21 bases separating them. This CDR3 region has 17 residues. Germline values: CDR1 LNHDA, CDR2 SQIVND (reference sequence). The CDR3 DNA sequence: TGTGCCAGTAGTACCTGGGGGGGAGGATTCGCGGACTATGGCTACACCTTC. It is translated as CASSTWGGGFADYGYTF.

The V and J genes are TRBV7-6 and TRBJ1-4, with unresolved D. Deletions cut 5 bases from V and 3 bases from J, with 10 bases between. The CDR3 runs 14 residues. CDR1 is SGHVS and CDR2 is FNYEAQ in the germline V gene. CDR3 in DNA: TGTGCCAGCAGCCCCTCCCGCGCTAATGAAAAACTGTTTTTT. Its translation is CASSPSRANEKLFF.

This chain uses TRBV15 with TRBJ2-2, with 10 bases aligning to TRBD2. V lost 4 bases, J lost 4 bases, and 12 bases stayed unmatched. The CDR3 sequence is 18 residues long. Germline lookup yields CDR1 LNHNV and CDR2 YYDKDF (reference sequence). The CDR3 sequence: CATSTLGSGRAFTGELFF. As DNA, the CDR3 is TGTGCCACCAGCACCCTCGGAAGCGGGAGGGCATTCACCGGGGAGCTGTTTTTT.